This T cell receptor beta chain was retrieved from a study of blood T cell repertoires in COVID-19. Background on the study: Nucleic acid was either cDNA or gDNA, and it came from T cells, B-cell-depleted T cells, or PBMCs.

Data came from immunoSEQ multiplex PCR; TCRdb stores just in-frame clones and leaves some out. The sample has over 300,000 clones; 70% to 90% are singletons. J lost 6 bases, V lost 0 bases, and 7 bases had no gene match. CDR3 size: 14 residues. Germline loops: CDR1 GTSNPN, CDR2 SVGIG (reference sequence). This clonotype originated in a man in his forties with acute or convalescent COVID-19. V is TRBV30 and J is TRBJ1-2; TRBD1 matches 7 bases. The sample taken for sequencing was peripheral blood. CDR3 loop: CAWSVQGLGDGYTF. The CDR3 DNA follows: TGTGCCTGGAGTGTACAGGGGCTGGGGGATGGCTACACCTTC.